This section outlines one T cell receptor beta chain sequence together with its context. Its binding antigen is unknown. Base qualities are not provided; no much larger clone lies one nucleotide away. Library prep was done by the immunoSEQ multiplex PCR assay. TCRdb mirrors the immuneACCESS table, restricted to in-frame sequences. Some clones are absent from its copies; in checked studies, under half trace to an unresolved V gene, and the reason for the others is unknown. Across this sample there are 84,000 or so clones, with roughly 89% seen only once. The ten top clones hold around 17% of the sample. The entry originates in a study of control samples from healthy donors and cancer patients (dated by TCRdb to the early 2020s). The sequencing input was blood. The source of this sequence is a man between 45 and 60 years old in good health.

The DNA is TGTGCCAGTACCCCGACAGGGGTAGGTGAGCAGTTCTTC. Translated, it reads CASTPTGVGEQFF. In this chain, TRBV19 is recombined with TRBJ2-1, with 8 junctional bases fitting TRBD1. From a lookup of the germline V gene (reference sequence), CDR1 and CDR2 are LNHDA and SQIVND. Spanning cysteine to phenylalanine, the CDR3 consists of 13 amino acids. Only the CDR3 DNA is retained, 39 bases long and in frame from the first base. V is pruned by 7 bases and J by 9 bases, leaving 8 bases of the junction without a gene match.